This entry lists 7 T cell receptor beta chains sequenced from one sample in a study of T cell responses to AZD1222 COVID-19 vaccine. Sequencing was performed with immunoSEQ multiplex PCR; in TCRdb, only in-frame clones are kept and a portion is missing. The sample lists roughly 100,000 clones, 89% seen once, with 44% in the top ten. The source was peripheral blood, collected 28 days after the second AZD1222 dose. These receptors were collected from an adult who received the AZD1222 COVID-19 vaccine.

The CDR3 region has the DNA TGTGCCAGTAGTCCGCGTTGGCCCGAGTTAGGGGAGCTGTTTTTT. Protein product: CASSPRWPELGELFF. The chain employs TRBV19 and TRBJ2-2; D call uncertain. This CDR3 is built from 15 residues. V lost 5 bases and J 8 bases, leaving 18 bases between the germline ends. Germline CDR1 is LNHDA and CDR2 is SQIVND (reference sequence).

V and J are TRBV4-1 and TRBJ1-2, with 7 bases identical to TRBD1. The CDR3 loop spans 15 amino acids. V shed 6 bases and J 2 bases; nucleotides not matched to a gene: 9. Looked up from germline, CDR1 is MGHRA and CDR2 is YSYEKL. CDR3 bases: TGCGCCAGCAGTTTAGGGGACAGTTTAAACTATGGCTACACCTTC. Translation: CASSLGDSLNYGYTF.

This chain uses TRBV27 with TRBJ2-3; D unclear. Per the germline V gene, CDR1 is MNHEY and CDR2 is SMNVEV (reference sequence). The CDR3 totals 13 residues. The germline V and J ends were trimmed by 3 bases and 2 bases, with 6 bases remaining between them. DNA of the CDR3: TGTGCCAGCAGTTTCGGATTCACAGATACGCAGTATTTT. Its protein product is CASSFGFTDTQYF.

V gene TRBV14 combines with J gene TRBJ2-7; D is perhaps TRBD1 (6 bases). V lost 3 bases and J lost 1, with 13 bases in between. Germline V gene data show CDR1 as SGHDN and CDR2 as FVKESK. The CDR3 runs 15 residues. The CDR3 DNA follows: TGTGCCAGCAGCCAGTTCTGGACAGTTTCCTACGAGCAGTACTTC. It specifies CASSQFWTVSYEQYF.

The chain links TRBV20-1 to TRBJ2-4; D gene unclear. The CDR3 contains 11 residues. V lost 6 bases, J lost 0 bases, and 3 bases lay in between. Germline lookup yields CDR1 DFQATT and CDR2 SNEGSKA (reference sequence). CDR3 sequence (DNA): TGCAGTGCCCTAGCCAAAAACATTCAGTACTTC. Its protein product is CSALAKNIQYF.

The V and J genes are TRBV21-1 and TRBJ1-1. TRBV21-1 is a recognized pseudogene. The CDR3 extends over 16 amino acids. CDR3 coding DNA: TGTGCCAGCAGCAAATGCAAGGGAGAGATGAACACTGAAGCTTTCTTT. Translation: CASSKCKGEMNTEAFF.

CDR3 in DNA: TGTGCCAGCAGTTTATACGGACAGGGATCCTACGAGCAGTACTTC. This sequence encodes CASSLYGQGSYEQYF. The chain has TRBV28 and TRBJ2-7; 8 bases are shared with TRBD1. Trimming at V came to 1 base and at J to 1 base, leaving 3 bases not matched to a gene. The CDR3 runs 15 residues. Germline loops: CDR1 MDHEN, CDR2 SYDVKM.